These 19 T cell receptor beta chains share one sample of origin, sequenced in a study of T cell repertoires in cytomegalovirus infection. These TCRs' antigens remain unknown. One entry per CDR3 protein results from TCRdb running MiXCR on the reads. The data contain fewer than 1,000,000 distinct CDR3 sequences, about 33% of them seen just once; the ten biggest clones take up around 15%. Sequencing was performed on cultured CD8+ T cells from PBMCs, taken from culture after CMV antigen stimulation. These receptors came from a human donor in good health (CMV status not recorded). Some clones in this sample may be carry-over from other donors' samples.

The V gene is TRBV7-6, the J gene TRBJ2-1; D perhaps matches TRBD1 (5 bases). This CDR3 comprises 14 residues. Trimming cost V 0 bases and J 8 bases, with 11 bases left between them. Germline V CDR1 and CDR2: SGHVS, FNYEAQ. The CDR3 is CASSLALRAYEQFF. The CDR3 DNA is TGTGCCAGCAGCTTAGCGCTCAGGGCCTATGAGCAGTTCTTC.

A few counts support this clonotype. The chain has TRBV7-9 and TRBJ2-1; D not resolved. V was clipped by 4 bases and J by 9 bases, with 10 bases between them. Germline V gives CDR1 SEHNR, CDR2 FQNEAQ (reference sequence). This CDR3 is 12 amino acids long. The CDR3 sequence is CASSSQAGEQFF. The CDR3 DNA follows: TGTGCCAGCAGCTCACAAGCAGGTGAGCAGTTCTTC.

The rearrangement joins TRBV4-1 to TRBJ1-2, with TRBD1 as a possible D gene (5 bases). V gave up 1 base and J gave up 4 bases, with 19 bases separating them. CDR3 length: 17 residues. Germline CDR1 and CDR2: MGHRA and YSYEKL. This CDR3 is CASSQVPGGRMGYGYTF. In nucleotides, the CDR3 is TGCGCCAGCAGCCAAGTCCCGGGGGGGAGGATGGGCTATGGCTACACCTTC.

The gene calls are TRBV14 and TRBJ1-2; a weak D match, TRBD1 (5 bases). The V and J ends lost 0 bases and 4 bases respectively, with 9 bases between them. CDR3 size: 14 residues. Per germline, CDR1 SGHDN and CDR2 FVKESK. The chain's CDR3 is CASSQEFGGYGYTF. The CDR3 DNA reads as TGTGCCAGCAGCCAAGAATTCGGGGGCTATGGCTACACCTTC. The whole variable domain, remainder taken from reference TRBV14 and TRBJ1-2, is EAGVTQFPSHSVIEKGQTVTLRCDPISGHDNLYWYRRVMGKEIKFLLHFVKESKQDESGMPNNRFLAERTGGTYSTLKVQPAELEDSGVYFCASSQEFGGYGYTFGSGTRLTVV.

The chain employs TRBV7-3 and TRBJ1-1; 7 bases fit TRBD1. Germline assignment: CDR1 SGHTA and CDR2 FQGTGA. The CDR3 totals 20 residues. After removal of 5 bases from V and 0 bases from J, the junction contained 21 bases not matched to a gene. Here the CDR3 DNA reads TGTGCCAGCAGCATCTCGGACAGGCCCCCACGGTCCCGACTGAACACTGAAGCTTTCTTT. Translating it yields CASSISDRPPRSRLNTEAFF.

This chain links TRBV19 with TRBJ2-3; 7 bases fit TRBD2. J gave up 6 bases and V 6 bases, and 15 bases lay outside the gene matches. CDR3 length: 16 amino acids. Germline assignment: CDR1 LNHDA and CDR2 SQIVND (reference sequence). This CDR3 is CASSFLIGGNLDTQYF. CDR3 bases: TGTGCCAGTAGCTTCCTTATCGGGGGGAATCTGGATACGCAGTATTTT.

Here the CDR3 reads CASTYNVNTEAFF. CDR3 coding DNA: TGTGCCAGCACGTACAACGTTAACACTGAAGCTTTCTTT. The chain carries TRBV12-3 or TRBV12-4 and TRBJ1-1, with D uncertain. This CDR3 contains 13 residues. V lost 7 bases and J lost 2, with 11 bases in between.

The V call is TRBV12-3 or TRBV12-4, the J call TRBJ1-2; no definite D call. The CDR3 extends over 15 amino acids. The ends were cut back, 3 bases at V and 6 bases at J, with 17 bases in the middle. Here the CDR3 DNA reads TGTGCCAGCAGTTTTTTCGGCGAACGCGTCGATGGCTACACCTTC. Encoded protein: CASSFFGERVDGYTF.

The rearrangement uses TRBV4-3 and TRBJ2-6, with 8 bases that match TRBD2. The junction had 14 bases not matched to a gene; V was cut back by 4 bases and J by 0 bases. The germline gives CDR1 LGHNA, CDR2 YSLEER. The length of the CDR3 is 20 residues. The CDR3 nucleotides are TGCGCCAGCAGCCTCCCACCCGCGGGGGGCCGGAGCTCTGGGGCCAACGTCCTGACTTTC. Translating gives CASSLPPAGGRSSGANVLTF.

This clonotype showed up many times. The chain uses TRBV27 and TRBJ1-1; no firm D call. The CDR3 is 13 amino acids. The V gene lost 6 bases and the J gene lost 1 base, with 9 bases spanning the gap. Germline CDR1 is MNHEY and CDR2 is SMNVEV (reference sequence). CDR3 DNA: TGTGCCAGCAGCTTAAACGGGAACACTGAAGCTTTCTTT. It yields the protein CASSLNGNTEAFF.

This clonotype has more than one count but fewer than ten. This sequence joins TRBV24-1 and TRBJ2-1; TRBD2 matches 7 bases. The CDR3 covers 15 residues. V was clipped by 5 bases and J by 5 bases; unmatched bases: 8. Germline V gives CDR1 KGHDR, CDR2 SFDVKD. The CDR3 here is CATSVRSGADNEQFF. The CDR3 bases are TGTGCCACCAGTGTCCGGAGCGGGGCCGACAATGAGCAGTTCTTC.

A single count supports this clonotype. CDR3 DNA: TGTGCCAGCAGTGAGACAGAGGACACTGAAGCTTTCTTT. Translated, it gives CASSETEDTEAFF. V gene TRBV2 combines with J gene TRBJ1-1; D is perhaps TRBD1 (5 bases). Germline lookup yields CDR1 SNHLY and CDR2 FYNNEI. V shed 3 bases and J shed 3 bases, with 8 bases lying between them. The CDR3 loop spans 13 amino acids.

With regard to this clonotype: A single base separates this from a much larger clone, so it may be a read error. As DNA, the CDR3 is TGTGCCAACAATAGCGCGACAGGGGGCAATCAGCCCCAGCATTTT. Encoded protein: CANNSATGGNQPQHF. V is TRBV6-6 and J is TRBJ1-5; TRBD1 agrees at 8 bases. The CDR3 has 15 residues. J lost 2 bases, V lost 10 bases, and 10 bases had no gene match. Germline assignment: CDR1 MNHNY and CDR2 SVGAGI (reference sequence).

The genes are TRBV28 and TRBJ1-2, with a weak D call TRBD1 (6 bases). V lost 3 bases to trimming and J lost 4 bases, with 12 bases between them. Germline V gene lookup returns CDR1 MDHEN and CDR2 SYDVKM. This CDR3 comprises 14 residues. CDR3 amino acids: CASSFETGLYGYTF. The CDR3 DNA reads as TGTGCCAGCAGTTTTGAAACAGGGCTCTATGGCTACACCTTC.

The V call is TRBV5-4, the J call TRBJ2-2; the match to TRBD1 covers 12 bases. This CDR3 has 17 amino acids. Germline CDR1 reads SGHNT; CDR2 reads YYREEE (reference sequence). After removal of 3 bases from V and 3 bases from J, the junction contained 6 bases not matched to a gene. The CDR3 sequence is CASSYGTGGIDTGELFF. Here the CDR3 DNA reads TGTGCCAGCAGCTATGGGACAGGGGGCATCGACACCGGGGAGCTGTTTTTT.

This clonotype was detected ten times or more. The chain couples TRBV7-6 to TRBJ2-3; 13 bases map to TRBD2. Trimming removed 2 bases from V and 1 base from J; junction bases left unmatched: 6. This CDR3 is built from 18 residues. Germline CDR1 and CDR2: SGHVS and FNYEAQ. The CDR3 is CASSLTSGGERRTDTQYF. The CDR3, as DNA: TGTGCCAGCAGCTTAACTAGCGGGGGGGAGCGTCGCACAGATACGCAGTATTTT.

This clonotype was seen a few times. The chain recombines TRBV7-6 with TRBJ2-7, with D perhaps matching TRBD2 (6 bases). This CDR3 contains 15 residues. Germline V lookup: CDR1 SGHVS, CDR2 FNYEAQ. Trimming pared 1 base from V and 4 bases from J, leaving 14 bases between. The CDR3 bases are TGTGCCAGCAGCTTAGTCGCGGGGTTGGAATACGAGCAGTACTTC. Translating it yields CASSLVAGLEYEQYF.

This clonotype was observed a handful of times. The rearrangement links TRBV4-1 to TRBJ1-1, with 7 bases fitting TRBD1. The CDR3 loop spans 17 amino acids. J gave up 2 bases and V 0 bases, and 9 bases lay outside the gene matches. Germline lookup yields CDR1 MGHRA and CDR2 YSYEKL. The CDR3 coding sequence is TGCGCCAGCAGCCAAGATCCTGTCAGGGGGTTTAACACTGAAGCTTTCTTT. The encoded protein is CASSQDPVRGFNTEAFF.

The V call is TRBV9, the J call TRBJ1-6; tentative D call: TRBD1 (5 bases). The CDR3 is 15 residues long. V gave up 3 bases and J gave up 0 bases, with 7 bases separating them. Germline values: CDR1 SGDLS, CDR2 YYNGEE. This CDR3 reads CASSAGGSYNSPLHF. The CDR3 coding sequence is TGTGCCAGCAGCGCTGGGGGCTCCTATAATTCACCCCTCCACTTT.